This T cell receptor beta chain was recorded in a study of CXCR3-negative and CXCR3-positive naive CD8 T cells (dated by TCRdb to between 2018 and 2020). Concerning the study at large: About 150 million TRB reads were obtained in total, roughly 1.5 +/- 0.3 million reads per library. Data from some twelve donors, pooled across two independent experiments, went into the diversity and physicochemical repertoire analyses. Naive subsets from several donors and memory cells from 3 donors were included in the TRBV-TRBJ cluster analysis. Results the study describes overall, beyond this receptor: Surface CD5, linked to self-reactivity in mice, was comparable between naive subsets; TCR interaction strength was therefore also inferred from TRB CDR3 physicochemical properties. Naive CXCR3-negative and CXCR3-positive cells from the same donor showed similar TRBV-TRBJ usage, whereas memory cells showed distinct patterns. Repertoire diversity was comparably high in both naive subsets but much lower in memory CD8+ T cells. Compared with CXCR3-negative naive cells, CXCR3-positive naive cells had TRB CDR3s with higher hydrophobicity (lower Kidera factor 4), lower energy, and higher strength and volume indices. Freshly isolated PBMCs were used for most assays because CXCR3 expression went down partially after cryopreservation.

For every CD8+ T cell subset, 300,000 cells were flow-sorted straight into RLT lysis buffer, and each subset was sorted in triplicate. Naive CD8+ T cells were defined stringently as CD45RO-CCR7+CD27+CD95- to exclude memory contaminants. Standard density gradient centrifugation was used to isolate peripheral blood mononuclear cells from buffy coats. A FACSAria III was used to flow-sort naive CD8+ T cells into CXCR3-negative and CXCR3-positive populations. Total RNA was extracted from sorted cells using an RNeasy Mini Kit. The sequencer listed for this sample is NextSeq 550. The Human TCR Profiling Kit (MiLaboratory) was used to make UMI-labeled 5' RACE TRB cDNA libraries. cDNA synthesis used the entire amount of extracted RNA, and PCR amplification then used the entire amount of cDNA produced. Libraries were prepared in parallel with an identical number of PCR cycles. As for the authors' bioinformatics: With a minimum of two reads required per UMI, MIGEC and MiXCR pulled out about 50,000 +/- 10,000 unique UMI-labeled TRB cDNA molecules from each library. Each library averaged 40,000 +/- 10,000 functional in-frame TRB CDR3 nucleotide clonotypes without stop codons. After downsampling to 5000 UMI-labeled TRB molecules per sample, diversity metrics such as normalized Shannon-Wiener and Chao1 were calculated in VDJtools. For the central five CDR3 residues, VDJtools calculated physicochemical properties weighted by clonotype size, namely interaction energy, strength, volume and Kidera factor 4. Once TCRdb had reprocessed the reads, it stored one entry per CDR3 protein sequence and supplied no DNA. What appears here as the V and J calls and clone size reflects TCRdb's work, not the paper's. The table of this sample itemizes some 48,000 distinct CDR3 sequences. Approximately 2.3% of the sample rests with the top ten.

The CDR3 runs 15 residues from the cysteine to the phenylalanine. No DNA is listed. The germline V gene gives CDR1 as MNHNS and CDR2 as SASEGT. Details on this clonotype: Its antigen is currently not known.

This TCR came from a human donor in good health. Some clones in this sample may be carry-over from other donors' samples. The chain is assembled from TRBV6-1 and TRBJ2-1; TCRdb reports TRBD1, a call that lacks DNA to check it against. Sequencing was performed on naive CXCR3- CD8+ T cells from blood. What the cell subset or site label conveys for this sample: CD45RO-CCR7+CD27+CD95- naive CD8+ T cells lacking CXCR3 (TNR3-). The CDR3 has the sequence CASSAGSVVYNEQFF.